These T cell receptor beta chains were read from a single sample in a study of cytomegalovirus exposure and HLA in healthy donors. Repertoires were generated with immunoSEQ multiplex PCR, while TCRdb's copy carries only in-frame clones and drops some. The repertoire has 58,000 or so clones, roughly 70% of them found once; the top ten carry approximately 23%. The sample consisted of PBMCs. The receptor set was obtained from a man between 45 and 60 years old in good health and CMV-seropositive. Both conserved end residues are part of each CDR3. A D gene is named only where the DNA matches it firmly. The size entry is marked missing in some rows and otherwise reads once, few, many or a size class.

J: TRBJ2-2
D: -
size: -
V: TRBV4-1
CDR3: CASSRRWEGVDTGELFF
DNA: TGCGCCAGCAGCCGCAGGTGGGAAGGGGTAGACACCGGGGAGCTGTTTTTT

J: TRBJ2-7
D: TRBD1
size: -
V: TRBV19
CDR3: CASSLGPGTGYYEQYF
DNA: TGTGCCAGTAGTCTAGGACCCGGGACAGGGTACTACGAGCAGTACTTC

J: TRBJ1-5
D: -
size: once
V: TRBV7-9
CDR3: CASSTTGRPQHF
DNA: TGTGCCAGCAGCACCACAGGTCGACCCCAGCATTTT

J: TRBJ2-7
D: TRBD2
size: once
V: TRBV6-5
CDR3: CASSSGLAGGEQYF
DNA: TGTGCCAGCAGTTCAGGACTAGCGGGAGGCGAGCAGTACTTC

J: TRBJ1-1
D: -
size: -
V: TRBV5-1
CDR3: CASSEDPWGGRTEAFF
DNA: TGCGCCAGCAGCGAGGACCCATGGGGGGGTCGTACTGAAGCTTTCTTT

J: TRBJ1-3
D: TRBD1
size: few
V: TRBV9
CDR3: CASSPRGDRFTGNTIYF
DNA: TGTGCCAGCAGCCCCCGAGGGGACAGGTTTACTGGAAACACCATATATTTT

J: TRBJ2-5
D: TRBD2
size: -
V: TRBV5-1
CDR3: CASSWAGYAGEPQETQYF
DNA: TGCGCCAGCAGCTGGGCCGGTTACGCGGGAGAGCCTCAAGAGACCCAGTACTTC

J: TRBJ2-7
D: -
size: -
V: TRBV18
CDR3: CASSPPRPGDYEQYF
DNA: TGTGCCAGCTCACCACCTAGGCCCGGGGACTACGAGCAGTACTTC

J: TRBJ2-3
D: -
size: -
V: TRBV9
CDR3: CASSALHGDTQYF
DNA: TGTGCCAGCAGCGCACTGCACGGAGATACGCAGTATTTT

J: TRBJ1-2
D: TRBD1
size: few
V: TRBV6-1
CDR3: CASSRDRAPGYTF
DNA: TGTGCCAGCAGCCGCGACAGGGCCCCCGGCTACACCTTC

J: TRBJ2-7
D: -
size: -
V: TRBV2
CDR3: CASSDPISLELSSYEQYF
DNA: TGTGCCAGCAGTGATCCAATATCTCTCGAACTTTCTTCCTACGAGCAGTACTTC

J: TRBJ2-1
D: -
size: -
V: TRBV4-1
CDR3: CASSREVGGGTHTNEQFF
DNA: TGCGCCAGCAGCCGTGAGGTAGGAGGAGGCACACACACCAATGAGCAGTTCTTC

J: TRBJ2-7
D: TRBD2
size: few
V: TRBV10-2
CDR3: CASSDMLSTSGRAVTYEQYF
DNA: TGCGCCAGCAGTGATATGCTTTCGACTAGCGGGAGGGCCGTAACCTACGAGCAGTACTTC

J: TRBJ2-7
D: TRBD2
size: -
V: TRBV4-2
CDR3: CASSQGTSEAYEQYF
DNA: TGTGCCAGCAGCCAAGGGACTAGCGAGGCTTACGAGCAGTACTTC

J: TRBJ2-1
D: -
size: -
V: TRBV20-1
CDR3: CSASPRDEQFF
DNA: TGCAGTGCTAGCCCCCGGGATGAGCAGTTCTTC

J: TRBJ1-3
D: -
size: -
V: TRBV4-1
CDR3: CASSQVEGGNTIYF
DNA: TGCGCCAGCAGCCAAGTCGAGGGAGGAAACACCATATATTTT

J: TRBJ2-7
D: TRBD2
size: few
V: TRBV5-1
CDR3: CATALNVLAGYEQYF
DNA: TGCGCCACCGCCCTTAACGTCCTAGCGGGCTACGAGCAGTACTTC

J: TRBJ2-7
D: TRBD2
size: -
V: TRBV10-3
CDR3: CAISGGLAGDYEQYF
DNA: TGTGCCATCAGTGGGGGACTAGCGGGGGACTACGAGCAGTACTTC

J: TRBJ2-1
D: -
size: -
V: TRBV5-1
CDR3: CASSLEGLTAYNEQFF
DNA: TGCGCCAGCAGCTTGGAGGGGCTAACCGCTTACAATGAGCAGTTCTTC

J: TRBJ1-6
D: -
size: -
V: TRBV7-2
CDR3: CASSSAATYNSPLHF
DNA: TGTGCCAGCAGCTCCGCGGCAACCTATAATTCACCCCTCCACTTT

J: TRBJ2-5
D: TRBD1
size: -
V: TRBV6-1
CDR3: CASSEVWDSTSVTQYF
DNA: TGTGCCAGCAGTGAAGTTTGGGACAGCACAAGTGTGACCCAGTACTTC

J: TRBJ2-2
D: TRBD2
size: once
V: TRBV5-8
CDR3: CASSLVLAGTGELFF
DNA: TGTGCCAGCAGCTTGGTGCTAGCGGGGACCGGGGAGCTGTTTTTT

J: TRBJ1-1
D: TRBD1
size: -
V: TRBV7-6
CDR3: CASSEGQGKIRTEAFF
DNA: TGTGCCAGCAGCGAAGGACAGGGTAAAATTCGCACTGAAGCTTTCTTT

J: TRBJ2-7
D: -
size: -
V: TRBV10-3
CDR3: CAIKERYEQYF
DNA: TGTGCCATCAAAGAGCGCTACGAGCAGTACTTC

J: TRBJ1-3
D: -
size: -
V: TRBV19
CDR3: CASSAQEAGNTIYF
DNA: TGTGCCAGTAGTGCCCAGGAAGCTGGAAACACCATATATTTT

J: TRBJ2-5
D: TRBD1
size: -
V: TRBV27
CDR3: CASSLSGTVQETQYF
DNA: TGTGCCAGCAGTCTCTCCGGGACAGTACAAGAGACCCAGTACTTC

J: TRBJ2-7
D: -
size: -
V: TRBV30
CDR3: CAWRHAKGSDEQYF
DNA: TGTGCCTGGAGACACGCAAAGGGTAGCGACGAGCAGTACTTC

J: TRBJ2-7
D: TRBD1
size: -
V: TRBV5-1
CDR3: CASSSTGGSSYEQYF
DNA: TGCGCCAGCAGCTCTACAGGGGGGAGCTCCTACGAGCAGTACTTC

J: TRBJ2-5
D: TRBD2
size: many
V: TRBV7-7
CDR3: CASSLRRTSGPRRGTQYF
DNA: TGTGCCAGCAGCTTAAGGCGGACTAGCGGGCCTCGCAGGGGGACCCAGTACTTC

J: TRBJ2-5
D: -
size: -
V: TRBV20-1
CDR3: CSARDSMTQYF
DNA: TGCAGTGCTAGAGATAGCATGACCCAGTACTTC

J: TRBJ1-1
D: -
size: -
V: TRBV2
CDR3: CASQGAGNTEAFF
DNA: TGTGCCAGCCAAGGGGCAGGGAACACTGAAGCTTTCTTT

J: TRBJ1-1
D: -
size: few
V: TRBV6-5
CDR3: CASSFGGLEDTEAFF
DNA: TGTGCCAGCAGTTTTGGGGGCTTGGAGGACACTGAAGCTTTCTTT

J: TRBJ1-6
D: -
size: -
V: TRBV21-1
CDR3: CASSKWDRVDSPLHF
DNA: TGTGCCAGCAGCAAATGGGACAGGGTTGATTCACCCCTCCACTTT

J: TRBJ2-7
D: TRBD1
size: few
V: TRBV11-3
CDR3: CASSLLTGGEQYF
DNA: TGTGCCAGCAGCCTCCTCACAGGGGGCGAGCAGTACTTC

J: TRBJ1-2
D: -
size: few
V: TRBV9
CDR3: CASSVGRGGRGYTF
DNA: TGTGCCAGCAGCGTAGGGAGGGGGGGAAGAGGCTACACCTTC

J: TRBJ1-2
D: -
size: -
V: TRBV7-2
CDR3: CASSLGGLSRGYGYTF
DNA: TGTGCCAGCAGCTTAGGGGGACTTTCGAGGGGCTATGGCTACACCTTC

J: TRBJ2-1
D: TRBD2
size: once
V: TRBV7-2
CDR3: CASSLISGSSYNEQFF
DNA: TGTGCCAGCAGCCTTATCAGCGGGAGCTCCTACAATGAGCAGTTCTTC

J: TRBJ1-5
D: -
size: -
V: TRBV25-1
CDR3: CASSDFRSNQPQHF
DNA: TGTGCCAGCAGTGATTTTCGTAGCAATCAGCCCCAGCATTTT

J: TRBJ2-2
D: TRBD1
size: -
V: TRBV6-4
CDR3: CASRRTGGAGDTGELFF
DNA: TGTGCCAGCAGAAGGACAGGGGGCGCCGGGGACACCGGGGAGCTGTTTTTT

J: TRBJ1-1
D: -
size: few
V: TRBV9
CDR3: CASSSPRGTEAFF
DNA: TGTGCCAGCAGCTCCCCCCGGGGCACTGAAGCTTTCTTT

J: TRBJ2-7
D: -
size: -
V: TRBV9
CDR3: CASSRTASYEQYF
DNA: TGTGCCAGCAGCCGGACAGCCTCCTACGAGCAGTACTTC

J: TRBJ2-5
D: -
size: few
V: TRBV18
CDR3: CASSPTGQETQYF
DNA: TGTGCCAGCTCCCCCACAGGCCAAGAGACCCAGTACTTC

J: TRBJ2-7
D: -
size: -
V: TRBV10-3
CDR3: CAISEVLSYEQYF
DNA: TGTGCCATCAGTGAGGTTCTTTCCTACGAGCAGTACTTC

J: TRBJ2-2
D: TRBD1
size: -
V: TRBV6-5
CDR3: CASSWTGDNTGELFF
DNA: TGTGCCAGCAGTTGGACAGGGGACAACACCGGGGAGCTGTTTTTT

J: TRBJ1-5
D: -
size: once
V: TRBV19
CDR3: CASSPSGISNQPQHF
DNA: TGTGCCAGTAGTCCCTCCGGGATTAGCAATCAGCCCCAGCATTTT

J: TRBJ2-4
D: -
size: -
V: TRBV27
CDR3: CASSPHPLRQEAPLGANIQYF
DNA: TGTGCCAGCAGTCCGCACCCACTAAGACAGGAGGCCCCACTCGGGGCAAACATTCAGTACTTC

J: TRBJ2-3
D: -
size: once
V: TRBV5-4
CDR3: CASSSERVTDTQYF
DNA: TGTGCCAGCAGCTCGGAGAGGGTCACAGATACGCAGTATTTT

J: TRBJ2-2
D: TRBD2
size: few
V: TRBV6-5
CDR3: CAIRGGPETGELFF
DNA: TGTGCCATCCGCGGGGGGCCGGAAACCGGGGAGCTGTTTTTT

J: TRBJ2-3
D: TRBD2
size: -
V: TRBV6-4
CDR3: CASSDVAGGADTQYF
DNA: TGTGCCAGCAGTGATGTAGCGGGAGGTGCAGATACGCAGTATTTT

J: TRBJ1-1
D: -
size: -
V: TRBV7-8
CDR3: CASTTQSGVNTEAFF
DNA: TGTGCCAGCACCACCCAGTCGGGGGTGAACACTGAAGCTTTCTTT

J: TRBJ1-5
D: -
size: -
V: TRBV27
CDR3: CASSPTMKGGNQPQHF
DNA: TGTGCCAGCAGTCCCACCATGAAAGGGGGCAATCAGCCCCAGCATTTT

J: TRBJ2-7
D: TRBD1
size: -
V: TRBV19
CDR3: CASSFLQGGEQYF
DNA: TGTGCCAGTAGTTTTTTACAGGGGGGCGAGCAGTACTTC

J: TRBJ1-1
D: TRBD1
size: -
V: TRBV29-1
CDR3: CSVLQGFGTEAFF
DNA: TGCAGCGTTTTACAGGGGTTTGGCACTGAAGCTTTCTTT

J: TRBJ2-7
D: TRBD2
size: -
V: TRBV6-5
CDR3: CASRASGRPSYEQYF
DNA: TGTGCCAGCAGAGCTAGCGGGAGGCCATCCTACGAGCAGTACTTC

J: TRBJ2-7
D: TRBD2
size: -
V: TRBV10-1
CDR3: CASSESLAGEPYEQYF
DNA: TGCGCCAGCAGTGAGTCTCTAGCGGGGGAACCCTACGAGCAGTACTTC

J: TRBJ1-2
D: -
size: -
V: TRBV6-6
CDR3: CASSYRRAGEGYGYTF
DNA: TGTGCCAGCAGTTACAGGAGAGCTGGGGAGGGCTATGGCTACACCTTC

J: TRBJ1-2
D: TRBD1
size: once
V: TRBV5-1
CDR3: CASSLQGDGYTF
DNA: TGCGCCAGCAGTCTCCAGGGGGATGGCTACACCTTC